This T cell receptor (beta chain) comes out of a study of stem cell transplantation in POMP-related autoinflammatory disease. The assay was immunoSEQ multiplex PCR, and TCRdb's table has in-frame clones only and misses some. The top ten hold 0.55% to 0.9% of the sample, which has approximately 30,000 clones, around 88% seen once. Regarding this clone: Its antigen is unknown.

CDR1 MNHNS and CDR2 SASEGT come from the germline V gene. V was shortened by 5 bases and J by 2 bases, with 15 bases between the two germline ends. The CDR3 contains 15 residues. Study-level points and caveats: Unique TRB V-J gene pairings were limited in number in patients with PRAID. Across all analyzed T-cell subsets, patients with PRAID tended toward reduced diversity and increased clonality.

Sequenced material: CD4+ T cells from PBMCs, taken before stem cell transplantation. This chain joins TRBV6-1 and TRBJ1-2; no firm D call. The sequence derives from a human donor with POMP-related autoinflammation and immune dysregulation (PRAID). CDR3 protein: CASSWRREHNYGYTF. CDR3 sequence (DNA): TGTGCCAGCAGTTGGAGAAGGGAACACAACTATGGCTACACCTTC.